The present T cell receptor (beta chain) was sequenced within a study of T cells in Graves' hyperthyroidism and ophthalmopathy. Regarding the study as a whole: Ophthalmopathy cases were set apart from stable hyperthyroidism by a 13 V-J model.

This clonotype appeared many times. Its cognate antigen is unknown. The CDR3 length is 14 residues. J lost 8 bases, V lost 6 bases, and 11 bases had no gene match. Lactation, pregnancy, other autoimmune disease or uncontrolled infection excluded patients. Fresh peripheral blood, approximately 10 ml, yielded the PBMCs. RNA transcripts were the template for amplifying TCR beta CDR3 regions. The HTBI primer set was used in a first-round RT-PCR of the TCR CDR3. TCRdb re-derived calls from the multiplex PCR reads in MiXCR, one entry per CDR3 protein. The table lists hundreds of thousands of distinct CDR3 sequences, approximately 14% of them singletons, with roughly 4.5% in the top ten.

The TCR comes from a woman aged 35 to 49 with Graves' ophthalmopathy. The chain joins TRBV12-3 or TRBV12-4 to TRBJ1-2; 8 bases agree with TRBD1. Sequencing was carried out using blood. CDR3 region: CASRLQGEWNGYTF. CDR3 nucleotides: TGTGCCAGCAGACTACAGGGGGAGTGGAACGGCTACACCTTC.